Shown below are 21 T cell receptor beta chains from a single sample sequenced in a study of neurological immune-mediated disorders. TCRdb re-called the 5' RACE reads with MiXCR, one entry per CDR3 protein. The repertoire holds approximately 100,000 distinct CDR3 sequences, approximately 4% seen once, with around 3.1% in the top ten. The specimen sequenced was PBMCs. The receptors shown here come from a woman between 45 and 65 years old with multiple sclerosis.

This chain joins TRBV20-1 and TRBJ2-3, with a weak D call TRBD1 (5 bases). V lost 2 bases to trimming and J lost 5 bases, with 17 bases between them. The CDR3 contains 15 residues. Germline CDR1 reads DFQATT; CDR2 reads SNEGSKA (reference sequence). CDR3 amino acids: CSARLRGAWGDTQYF. CDR3 DNA sequence: TGCAGTGCTAGACTACGTGGGGCATGGGGAGATACGCAGTATTTT.

This clonotype was observed many times. J is TRBJ1-2 and V is TRBV10-2; D is possibly TRBD1 (6 bases). CDR1 is WSHSY and CDR2 is SAAADI in the germline V gene. CDR3 length equals 19 residues. V shed 7 bases and J shed 0 bases, with 27 bases lying between them. CDR3 DNA: TGCGCCAGCACGACGGGGTGGGGGGCTCCGGAAAAAGCTAACTATGGCTACACCTTC. This sequence encodes CASTTGWGAPEKANYGYTF.

This clonotype was counted many times. The chain combines TRBV5-7 with TRBJ2-7; 10 bases are shared with TRBD1. TRBV5-7 is given ORF status, its function remaining uncertain. The CDR3 spans 16 residues. The V gene end was trimmed by 3 bases and the J gene end by 4 bases; junction bases not matched to a gene: 10. CDR3 amino acids: CASSSIGQGVGYEQYF. Written as DNA, the CDR3 is TGTGCCAGCAGCTCGATAGGACAGGGGGTTGGTTACGAGCAGTACTTC.

This clonotype appeared many times. The J gene is TRBJ2-7, the V gene TRBV29-1, with D perhaps given as TRBD1 or TRBD2 (5 bases each). The CDR3 consists of 14 residues. Germline V lookup: CDR1 SQVTM, CDR2 ANQGSEA. Trimming took off 4 bases at V and 2 bases at J, with 15 bases between the two ends. CDR3: CSVVGVGLPYEQYF. The CDR3 region has the DNA TGCAGCGTTGTGGGGGTGGGTCTGCCCTACGAGCAGTACTTC.

This rearrangement joins TRBV12-3 or TRBV12-4 to TRBJ1-5; D not certain. Trimming shortened V by 2 bases and J by 6 bases, and 11 bases separated the two germline ends. There are 14 residues in the CDR3. In DNA form, the CDR3 reads TGTGCCAGCAGTTTAAGTTTAGGTCTTCAGCCCCAGCATTTT. This codes for CASSLSLGLQPQHF.

This clonotype has at least ten counts. This rearrangement joins TRBV28 to TRBJ1-1; D is uncertain. V lost 6 bases and J lost 3, with 5 bases in between. The CDR3 contains 11 residues. The germline V gene has CDR1 MDHEN and CDR2 SYDVKM. This CDR3 is CASSRDTEAFF. In DNA form, the CDR3 reads TGTGCCAGCAGCCGGGACACTGAAGCTTTCTTT.

This clonotype was detected ten times or more. The chain employs TRBV7-2 and TRBJ1-1; D call uncertain. The V gene's germline CDR1 is SGHTA and CDR2 FQGNSA. Deletions cut 4 bases from V and 6 bases from J, with 15 bases between. This CDR3 has 14 residues. CDR3 loop: CASSYRPGGSEAFF. CDR3 nucleotide sequence: TGTGCCAGCAGCTACCGCCCGGGTGGATCTGAAGCTTTCTTT. The variable domain in full, with the rest retrieved from reference TRBV7-2 and TRBJ1-1, is GAGVSQSPSNKVTEKGKDVELRCDPISGHTALYWYRQSLGQGLEFLIYFQGNSAPDKSGLPSDRFSAERTGGSVSTLTIQRTQQEDSAVYLCASSYRPGGSEAFFGQGTRLTVV.

This clonotype appeared many times. The chain carries TRBV20-1 and TRBJ2-1, with 7 bases matching TRBD2. Germline CDR1 reads DFQATT; CDR2 reads SNEGSKA (reference sequence). The CDR3 has 12 amino acids. The junction had 7 bases not matched to a gene; V was cut back by 7 bases and J by 7 bases. The CDR3 coding sequence is TGCAGTGTAGCTTGGGGGGGAAATGAGCAGTTCTTC. Residues: CSVAWGGNEQFF.

This clonotype has a count of ten or more. The genes are TRBV12-3 or TRBV12-4 and TRBJ2-7, with 7 bases aligning to TRBD2. Trimming cost V 7 bases and J 6 bases; bases outside gene matches: 12. There are 14 residues in the CDR3. This chain's CDR3 is CASTESGENGEQYF. The DNA of the CDR3 is TGTGCCAGCACTGAGAGCGGGGAAAACGGCGAGCAGTACTTC.

Many counts were recorded for this clonotype. V gene TRBV5-1 combines with J gene TRBJ2-2; D not resolved. CDR1 and CDR2 from the germline V gene are SGHRS and YFSETQ. V lost 2 bases, J lost 1 base, and 9 bases lay in between. This CDR3 has 15 amino acids. For the CDR3, the DNA is TGCGCCAGCAGCTTATACAGAGGGAACACCGGGGAGCTGTTTTTT. As protein: CASSLYRGNTGELFF.

This clonotype has at least ten counts. The J gene is TRBJ2-7, the V gene TRBV7-8; TRBD1 might be the D (5 bases). The CDR3 is 13 amino acids. Per the germline V gene, CDR1 is SGHVS and CDR2 is FQNEAQ. Trimming took off 2 bases at V and 6 bases at J, with 11 bases between the two ends. The CDR3 DNA follows: TGTGCCAGCAGCTTATTTGCAGGGATCGAGCAGTACTTC. This encodes CASSLFAGIEQYF.

This clonotype was picked up a small number of times. The gene calls are TRBV5-1 and TRBJ2-7, with 9 bases aligning to TRBD1. Germline CDR1 and CDR2: SGHRS and YFSETQ. The CDR3 has 13 residues. V was clipped by 4 bases and J by 7 bases; unmatched bases: 6. The CDR3 coding sequence is TGCGCCAGCAGCGAGGACAGGGGCAAAGAGCAGTACTTC. This gives the protein CASSEDRGKEQYF.

The chain links TRBV20-1 to TRBJ2-5; D is perhaps TRBD2 (5 bases). Trimming removed 1 base at V and 3 bases at J, with 9 bases between. Germline-derived CDR1 and CDR2 are DFQATT and SNEGSKA (reference sequence). CDR3 size: 13 residues. Here the CDR3 reads CSARVDYKETQYF. CDR3 in DNA: TGCAGTGCTAGAGTTGACTACAAAGAGACCCAGTACTTC.

In regard to this clonotype: This may be a read error, as it is one base from a much larger clone. The chain has TRBV5-5 and TRBJ2-5, with D maybe TRBD2 (6 bases). In germline, CDR1 is SGHKS, CDR2 YYEKEE (reference sequence). This CDR3 spans 14 amino acids. The chain's CDR3 is CASSLAGTQENQYF. The DNA of the CDR3 is TGTGCCAGCAGCTTGGCCGGGACTCAAGAGAACCAGTACTTC.

This clonotype showed up just a few times. This may be a read error: a much more frequent sequence differs by one nucleotide. The CDR3 protein is CASSPRSLIAKNIQYF. The CDR3 DNA follows: TGTGCCAGCAGTCCCCGTAGCCTAATAGCCAAAAACATTCAGTACTTC. V gene TRBV28 combines with J gene TRBJ2-4; D unresolved. This CDR3 contains 16 residues. Per the germline V gene, CDR1 is MDHEN and CDR2 is SYDVKM. Trimming cost V 5 bases and J 0 bases, with 14 bases left between them.

In its sample, this clonotype was seen many times. The V and J genes are TRBV9 and TRBJ1-2, with a weak D call TRBD1 (5 bases). Germline CDR1 and CDR2: SGDLS and YYNGEE. The V end was cut by 3 bases, the J end by 0 bases, with 15 bases between. The CDR3 spans 16 residues. CDR3 region: CASSAAGTVTNYGYTF. DNA for the CDR3: TGTGCCAGCAGCGCCGCCGGGACGGTGACTAACTATGGCTACACCTTC.

There are many counts of this clonotype. The chain couples TRBV20-1 to TRBJ1-5, with no clear D. V dropped 3 bases and J dropped 6 bases, with 18 bases sitting between them. Germline V gives CDR1 DFQATT, CDR2 SNEGSKA (reference sequence). The CDR3 is made up of 15 amino acids. The CDR3 spells CSASSFKGRIQPQHF. DNA of the CDR3: TGCAGTGCTAGTTCGTTCAAGGGAAGAATTCAGCCCCAGCATTTT.

The sample holds many counts of this clonotype. The chain carries TRBV12-3 or TRBV12-4 and TRBJ1-5, with D possibly being TRBD1 (5 bases). Deletions cut 7 bases from V and 3 bases from J, with 13 bases between. The CDR3 is 14 amino acids. CDR3 in amino acids: CASTLKGYNQPQHF. CDR3 bases: TGTGCCAGCACCCTAAAGGGGTACAATCAGCCCCAGCATTTT.

With regard to this clonotype: Likely a read error: the CDR3 ends without its conserved phenylalanine or tryptophan. The chain employs TRBV20-1 and TRBJ2-7, with D possibly matching TRBD1 (6 bases). CDR1 DFQATT and CDR2 SNEGSKA come from the germline V gene (reference sequence). V was shortened by 5 bases and J by 2 bases, with 19 bases between the two germline ends. The CDR3 consists of 15 residues. In DNA form, the CDR3 reads TGCAGTGCTCCCCAAGGTGGGGGCCGCGCCTACGAGCAGTACTAC. It specifies CSAPQGGGRAYEQYY.

This clonotype came up many times. The chain couples TRBV20-1 to TRBJ1-5; the match to TRBD1 covers 12 bases. V gave up 3 bases and J gave up 2 bases; unmatched junction bases: 14. Germline V gene lookup returns CDR1 DFQATT and CDR2 SNEGSKA (reference sequence). The CDR3 runs 19 residues. The CDR3 protein is CSARGQGAHYGFGNQPQHF. In nucleotides, the CDR3 is TGCAGTGCTAGGGGACAGGGGGCGCATTACGGATTTGGCAATCAGCCCCAGCATTTT.

This clonotype appeared many times. V gene TRBV5-1 combines with J gene TRBJ2-7; 7 bases are a match to TRBD1. CDR1 is SGHRS and CDR2 is YFSETQ in the germline V gene. V lost 1 base to trimming and J lost 4 bases; unmatched junction nucleotides: 2. The CDR3 contains 13 residues. The CDR3 loop reads CASSLTGEYEQYF. The CDR3 nucleotides are TGCGCCAGCAGCTTGACAGGGGAATACGAGCAGTACTTC.